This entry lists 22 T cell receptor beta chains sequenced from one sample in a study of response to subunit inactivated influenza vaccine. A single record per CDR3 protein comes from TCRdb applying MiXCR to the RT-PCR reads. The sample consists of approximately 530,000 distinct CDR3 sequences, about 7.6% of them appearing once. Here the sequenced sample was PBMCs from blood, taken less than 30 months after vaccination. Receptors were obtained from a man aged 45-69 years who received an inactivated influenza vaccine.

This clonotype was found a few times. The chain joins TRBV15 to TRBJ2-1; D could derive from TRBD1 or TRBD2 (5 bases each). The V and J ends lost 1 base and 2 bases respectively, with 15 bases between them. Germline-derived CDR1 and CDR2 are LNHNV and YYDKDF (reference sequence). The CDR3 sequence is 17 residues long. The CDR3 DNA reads TGTGCCACCAGCAGAGCTGCTTACGGGACGACCTACAATGAGCAGTTCTTC. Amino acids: CATSRAAYGTTYNEQFF.

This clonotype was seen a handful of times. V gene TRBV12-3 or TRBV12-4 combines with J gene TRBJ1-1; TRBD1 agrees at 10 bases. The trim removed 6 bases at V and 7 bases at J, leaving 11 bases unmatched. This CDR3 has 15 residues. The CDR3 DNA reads TGTGCCAGCAGGAAGGGACAGGGGAACCTCTATGAAGCTTTCTTT. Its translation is CASRKGQGNLYEAFF.

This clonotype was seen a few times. The CDR3 DNA is TGTGCCAGCAGTTTCGCCAGGGGTCCCTACGAGCAGTACTTC. It is translated as CASSFARGPYEQYF. This chain connects TRBV28 to TRBJ2-7; possibly TRBD1 for D (6 bases). CDR3 size: 14 residues. V lost 3 bases and J lost 2, with 11 bases in between. Germline assignment: CDR1 MDHEN and CDR2 SYDVKM.

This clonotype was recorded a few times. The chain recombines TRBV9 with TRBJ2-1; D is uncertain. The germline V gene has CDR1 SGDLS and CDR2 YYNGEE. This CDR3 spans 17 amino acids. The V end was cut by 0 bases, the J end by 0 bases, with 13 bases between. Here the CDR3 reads CASSVEGFSSSYNEQFF. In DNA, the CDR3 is TGTGCCAGCAGCGTAGAGGGCTTCTCGAGCTCCTACAATGAGCAGTTCTTC.

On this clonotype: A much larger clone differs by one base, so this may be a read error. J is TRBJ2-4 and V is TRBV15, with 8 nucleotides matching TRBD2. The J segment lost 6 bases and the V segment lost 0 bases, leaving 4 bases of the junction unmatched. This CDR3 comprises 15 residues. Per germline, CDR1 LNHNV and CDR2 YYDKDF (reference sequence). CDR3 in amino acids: CATSREPSGLNIQYF. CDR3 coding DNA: TGTGCCACCAGCAGAGAACCTAGCGGGTTAAACATTCAGTACTTC.

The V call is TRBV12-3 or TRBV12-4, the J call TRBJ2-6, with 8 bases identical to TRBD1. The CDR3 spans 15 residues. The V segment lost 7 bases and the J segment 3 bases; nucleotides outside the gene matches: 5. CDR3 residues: CASTLDRVGANVLTF. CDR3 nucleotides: TGTGCCAGCACCCTGGACAGGGTTGGGGCCAACGTCCTGACTTTC.

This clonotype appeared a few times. The DNA of the CDR3 is TGTGCCAGCAGCGGGTTACAGTACAATGAGCAGTTCTTC. Its translation is CASSGLQYNEQFF. The chain recombines TRBV7-9 with TRBJ2-1; D uncertain. Trimming removed 5 bases at V and 4 bases at J, with 9 bases between. CDR1 and CDR2 (germline): SEHNR, FQNEAQ (reference sequence). The CDR3 runs to 13 residues. The whole variable domain, remainder taken from reference TRBV7-9 and TRBJ2-1, is DTGVSQNPRHKITKRGQNVTFRCDPISEHNRLYWYRQTLGQGPEFLTYFQNEAQLEKSRLLSDRFSAERPKGSFSTLEIQRTEQGDSAMYLCASSGLQYNEQFFGPGTRLTVL.

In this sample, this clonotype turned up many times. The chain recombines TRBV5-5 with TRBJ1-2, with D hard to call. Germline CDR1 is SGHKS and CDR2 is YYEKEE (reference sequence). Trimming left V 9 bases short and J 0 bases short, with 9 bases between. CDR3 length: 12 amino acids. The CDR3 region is CATSPSNYGYTF. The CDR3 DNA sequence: TGTGCCACCTCCCCTTCTAACTATGGCTACACCTTC.

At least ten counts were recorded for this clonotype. Written as DNA, the CDR3 is TGTGCCAGCAGGCCAGTTGGCAGCAATCAGCCCCAGCATTTT. As protein: CASRPVGSNQPQHF. The rearrangement joins TRBV12-3 or TRBV12-4 to TRBJ1-5; no definite D call. CDR3 length: 14 amino acids. V gave up 6 bases and J gave up 1 base, with 10 bases separating them.

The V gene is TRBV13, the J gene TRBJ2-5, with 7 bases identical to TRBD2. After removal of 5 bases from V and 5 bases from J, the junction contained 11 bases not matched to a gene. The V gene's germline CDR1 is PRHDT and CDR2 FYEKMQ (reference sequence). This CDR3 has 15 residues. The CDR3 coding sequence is TGTGCCAGCAGCAGCCACACTAGCGATCGGGAGACCCAGTACTTC. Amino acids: CASSSHTSDRETQYF.

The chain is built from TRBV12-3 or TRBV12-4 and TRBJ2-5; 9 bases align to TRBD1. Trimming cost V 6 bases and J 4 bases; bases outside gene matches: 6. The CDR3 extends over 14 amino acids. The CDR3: CASRPDRGIETQYF. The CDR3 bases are TGTGCCAGCAGACCCGACAGGGGGATAGAGACCCAGTACTTC.

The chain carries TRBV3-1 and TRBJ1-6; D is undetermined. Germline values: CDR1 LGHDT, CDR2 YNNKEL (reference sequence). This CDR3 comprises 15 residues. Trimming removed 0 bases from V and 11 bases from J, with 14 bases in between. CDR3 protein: CASSQDQHQSPPLHF. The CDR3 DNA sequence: TGTGCCAGCAGCCAAGATCAACACCAGAGTCCACCCCTCCACTTT.

The CDR3 region has the DNA TGTGCCACCAGTCGGACGGGTGAGCAGTTCTTC. Translating it yields CATSRTGEQFF. This rearrangement joins TRBV24-1 to TRBJ2-1; D is unclear. The CDR3 loop spans 11 amino acids. From germline, CDR1 is KGHDR and CDR2 SFDVKD. V shed 6 bases and J shed 9 bases, with 8 bases lying between them.

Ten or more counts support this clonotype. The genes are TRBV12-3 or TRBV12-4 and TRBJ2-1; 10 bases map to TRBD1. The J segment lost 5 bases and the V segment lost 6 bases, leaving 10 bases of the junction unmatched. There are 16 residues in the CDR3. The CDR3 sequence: CASSRQGANSDNEQFF. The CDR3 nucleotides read TGTGCCAGCAGCCGACAGGGGGCGAATAGCGACAATGAGCAGTTCTTC.

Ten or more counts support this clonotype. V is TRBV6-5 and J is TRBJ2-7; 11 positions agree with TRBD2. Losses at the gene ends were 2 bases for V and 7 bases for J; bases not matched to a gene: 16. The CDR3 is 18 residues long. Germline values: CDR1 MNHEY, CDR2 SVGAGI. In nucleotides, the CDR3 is TGTGCCAGCAGTTACCCGACTAGCGGGGATCCTTTGGTCTGGGAGCAGTACTTC. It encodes CASSYPTSGDPLVWEQYF.

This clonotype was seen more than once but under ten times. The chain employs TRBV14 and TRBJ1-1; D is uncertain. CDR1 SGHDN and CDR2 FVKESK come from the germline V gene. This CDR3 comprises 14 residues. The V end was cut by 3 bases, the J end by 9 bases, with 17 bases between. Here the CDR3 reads CASSHKGRDSQAFF. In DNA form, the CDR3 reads TGTGCCAGCAGCCATAAAGGTCGGGATTCCCAAGCTTTCTTT.

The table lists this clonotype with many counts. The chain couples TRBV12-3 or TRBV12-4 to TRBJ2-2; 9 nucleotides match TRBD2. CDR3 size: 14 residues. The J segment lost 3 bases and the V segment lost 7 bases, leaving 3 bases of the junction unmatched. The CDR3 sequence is CASTLAGYTGELFF. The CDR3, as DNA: TGTGCCAGCACCCTAGCGGGGTACACCGGGGAGCTGTTTTTT.

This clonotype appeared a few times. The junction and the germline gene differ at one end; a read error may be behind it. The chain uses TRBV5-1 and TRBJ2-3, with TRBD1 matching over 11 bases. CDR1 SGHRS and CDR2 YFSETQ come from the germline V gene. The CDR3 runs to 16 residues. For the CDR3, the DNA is TGCGCCAGCACCTTGGATGGGACAGGGGGGAAAGATACGCAGTATTTT. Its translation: CASTLDGTGGKDTQYF.

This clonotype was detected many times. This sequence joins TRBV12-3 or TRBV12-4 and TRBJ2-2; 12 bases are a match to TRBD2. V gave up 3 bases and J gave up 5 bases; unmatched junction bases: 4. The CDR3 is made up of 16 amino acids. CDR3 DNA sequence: TGTGCCAGCAGTTTGGGGACTAGCGGGCGGACCGGGGAGCTGTTTTTT. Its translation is CASSLGTSGRTGELFF.

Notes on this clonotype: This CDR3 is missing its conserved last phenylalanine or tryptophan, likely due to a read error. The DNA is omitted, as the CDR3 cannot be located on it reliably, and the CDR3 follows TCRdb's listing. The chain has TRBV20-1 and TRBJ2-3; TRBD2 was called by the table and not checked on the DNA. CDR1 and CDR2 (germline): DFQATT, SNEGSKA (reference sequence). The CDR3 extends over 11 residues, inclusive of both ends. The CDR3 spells CSARDSPRLVY.

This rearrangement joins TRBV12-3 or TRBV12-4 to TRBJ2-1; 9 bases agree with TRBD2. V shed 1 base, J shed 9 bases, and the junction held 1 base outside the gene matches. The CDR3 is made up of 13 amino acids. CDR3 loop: CASSLGTSVEQFF. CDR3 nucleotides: TGTGCCAGCAGTTTAGGGACTAGCGTTGAGCAGTTCTTC.

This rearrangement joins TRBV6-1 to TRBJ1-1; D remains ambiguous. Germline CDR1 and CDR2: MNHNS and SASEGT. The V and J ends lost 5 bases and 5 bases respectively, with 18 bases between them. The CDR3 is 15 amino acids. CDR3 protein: CASSPSTLTGTEAFF. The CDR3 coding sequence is TGTGCCAGCAGTCCATCGACTTTAACGGGGACTGAAGCTTTCTTT.